Here is one TCR beta chain with its context. Assay used: immunoSEQ multiplex PCR; TCRdb lists only in-frame clones, some missing. The sample lists about 76,000 clones; more than 85% were seen once. There are 13 residues in the CDR3. The germline V gene encodes CDR1 MNHNS and CDR2 SASEGT. V was shortened by 8 bases and J by 6 bases, with 14 bases between the two germline ends. This sample is part of a study of technical replicates of blood from a few donors. Sequenced: T cells isolated from PBMCs. The receptor comes from a human donor in good health. The chain is built from TRBV6-1 and TRBJ1-5; the D gene is possibly TRBD1 (6 bases). The CDR3 protein is CASGSGDGQPQHF. In DNA, the CDR3 is TGTGCCAGCGGCTCAGGGGACGGTCAGCCCCAGCATTTT.